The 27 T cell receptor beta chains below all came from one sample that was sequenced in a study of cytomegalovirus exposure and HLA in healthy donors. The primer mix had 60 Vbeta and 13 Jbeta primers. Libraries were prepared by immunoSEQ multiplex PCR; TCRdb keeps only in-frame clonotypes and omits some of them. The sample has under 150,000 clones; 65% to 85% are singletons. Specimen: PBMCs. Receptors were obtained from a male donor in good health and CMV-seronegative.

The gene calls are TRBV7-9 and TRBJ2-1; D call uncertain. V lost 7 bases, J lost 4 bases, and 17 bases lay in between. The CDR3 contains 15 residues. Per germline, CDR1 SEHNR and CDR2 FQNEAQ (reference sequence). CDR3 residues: CASMNPRENYNEQFF. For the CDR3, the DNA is TGTGCCAGCATGAACCCACGAGAGAATTACAATGAGCAGTTCTTC.

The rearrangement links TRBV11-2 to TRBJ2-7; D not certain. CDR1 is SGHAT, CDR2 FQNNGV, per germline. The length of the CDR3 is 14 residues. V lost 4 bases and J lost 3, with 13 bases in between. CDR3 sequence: CASSSQNNLYEQYF. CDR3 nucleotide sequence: TGTGCCAGCAGCTCCCAGAACAACCTCTACGAGCAGTACTTC.

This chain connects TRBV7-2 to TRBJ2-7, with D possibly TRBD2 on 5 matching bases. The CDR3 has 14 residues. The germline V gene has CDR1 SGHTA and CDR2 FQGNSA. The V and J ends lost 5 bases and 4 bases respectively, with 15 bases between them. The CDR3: CASSLGGYRYEQYF. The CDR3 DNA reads TGTGCCAGCAGCCTGGGCGGGTATAGATACGAGCAGTACTTC.

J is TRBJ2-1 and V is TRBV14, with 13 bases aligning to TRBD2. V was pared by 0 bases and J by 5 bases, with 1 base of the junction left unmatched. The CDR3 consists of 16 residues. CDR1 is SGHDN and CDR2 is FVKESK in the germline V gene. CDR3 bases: TGTGCCAGCAGCCAAGAGGGACTAGCGGGAAACAATGAGCAGTTCTTC. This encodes CASSQEGLAGNNEQFF.

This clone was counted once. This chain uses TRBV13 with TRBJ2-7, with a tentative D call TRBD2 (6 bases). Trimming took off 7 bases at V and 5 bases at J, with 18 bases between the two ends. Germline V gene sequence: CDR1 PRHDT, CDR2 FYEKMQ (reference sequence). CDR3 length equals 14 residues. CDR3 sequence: CASNLGRGGDEQYF. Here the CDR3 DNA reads TGTGCCAGCAACCTCGGACGGGGAGGTGACGAGCAGTACTTC.

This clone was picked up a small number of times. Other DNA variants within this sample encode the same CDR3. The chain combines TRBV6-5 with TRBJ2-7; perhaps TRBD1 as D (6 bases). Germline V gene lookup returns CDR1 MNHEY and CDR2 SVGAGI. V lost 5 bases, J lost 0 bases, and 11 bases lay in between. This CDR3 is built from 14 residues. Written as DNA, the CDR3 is TGTGCCAGCAGTCGGACAGCATCCTCCTACGAGCAGTACTTC. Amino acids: CASSRTASSYEQYF.

The chain's CDR3 is CASSLQGQNTEAFF. Written as DNA, the CDR3 is TGTGCCAGCAGTTTACAGGGGCAGAACACTGAAGCTTTCTTT. The chain couples TRBV27 to TRBJ1-1; D perhaps matches TRBD1 (6 bases). V lost 2 bases to trimming and J lost 1 base, with 8 bases between them. The CDR3 is 14 residues long. Germline V CDR1 and CDR2: MNHEY, SMNVEV (reference sequence).

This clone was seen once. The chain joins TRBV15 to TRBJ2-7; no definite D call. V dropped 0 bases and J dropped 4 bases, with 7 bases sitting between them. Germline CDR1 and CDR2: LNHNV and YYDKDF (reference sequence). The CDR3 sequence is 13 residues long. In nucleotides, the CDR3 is TGTGCCACCAGCAGAGAAGCGCTGTACGAGCAGTACTTC. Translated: CATSREALYEQYF.

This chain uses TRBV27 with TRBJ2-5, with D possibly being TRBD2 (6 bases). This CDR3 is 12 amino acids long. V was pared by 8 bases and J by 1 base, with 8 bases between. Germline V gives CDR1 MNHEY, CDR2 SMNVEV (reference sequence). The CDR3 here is CASRRGQETQYF. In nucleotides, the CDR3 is TGTGCCAGCCGGCGGGGCCAAGAGACCCAGTACTTC.

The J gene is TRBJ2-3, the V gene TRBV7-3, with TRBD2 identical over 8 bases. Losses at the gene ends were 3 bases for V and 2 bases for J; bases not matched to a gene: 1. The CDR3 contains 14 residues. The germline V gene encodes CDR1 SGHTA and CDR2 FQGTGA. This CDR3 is CASSFGGATDTQYF. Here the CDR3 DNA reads TGTGCCAGCAGCTTCGGGGGGGCCACAGATACGCAGTATTTT.

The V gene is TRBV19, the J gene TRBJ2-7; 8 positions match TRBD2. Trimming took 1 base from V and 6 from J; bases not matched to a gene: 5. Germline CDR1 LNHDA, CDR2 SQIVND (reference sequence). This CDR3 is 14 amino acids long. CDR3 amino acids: CASSIGLAGGEQYF. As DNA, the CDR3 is TGTGCCAGTAGTATAGGTCTAGCGGGTGGCGAGCAGTACTTC.

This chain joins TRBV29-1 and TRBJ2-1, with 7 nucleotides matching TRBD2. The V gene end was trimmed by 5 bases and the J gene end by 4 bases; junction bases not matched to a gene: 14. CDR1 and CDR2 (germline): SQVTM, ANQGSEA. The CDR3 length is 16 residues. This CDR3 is CSVSPRGDSGYNEQFF. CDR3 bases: TGCAGCGTTAGCCCTCGGGGGGACTCGGGTTACAATGAGCAGTTCTTC.

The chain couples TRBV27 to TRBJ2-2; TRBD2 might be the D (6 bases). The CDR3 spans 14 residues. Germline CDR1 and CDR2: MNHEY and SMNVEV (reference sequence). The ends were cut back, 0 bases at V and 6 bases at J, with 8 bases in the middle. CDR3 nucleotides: TGTGCCAGCAGTTTATCGAGGAGGGCCGGGGAGCTGTTTTTT. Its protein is CASSLSRRAGELFF.

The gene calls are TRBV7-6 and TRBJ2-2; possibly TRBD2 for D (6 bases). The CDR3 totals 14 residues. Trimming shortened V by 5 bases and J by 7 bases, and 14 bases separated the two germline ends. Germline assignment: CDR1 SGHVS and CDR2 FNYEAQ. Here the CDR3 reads CASSTGLSVGELFF. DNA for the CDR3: TGTGCCAGCAGCACGGGACTGTCCGTCGGGGAGCTGTTTTTT.

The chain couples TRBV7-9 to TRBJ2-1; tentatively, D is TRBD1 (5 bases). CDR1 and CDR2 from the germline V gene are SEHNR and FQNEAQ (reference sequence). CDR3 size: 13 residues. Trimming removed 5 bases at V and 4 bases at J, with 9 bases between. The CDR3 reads CASSQGEYNEQFF. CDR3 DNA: TGTGCCAGCAGCCAAGGGGAATACAATGAGCAGTTCTTC.

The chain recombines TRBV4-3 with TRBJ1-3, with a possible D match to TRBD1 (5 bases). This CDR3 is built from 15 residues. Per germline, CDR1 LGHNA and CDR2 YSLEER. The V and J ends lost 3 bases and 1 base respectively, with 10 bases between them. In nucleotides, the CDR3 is TGCGCCAGCAGCCAGGCCCCAGGGTCTGGAAACACCATATATTTT. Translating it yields CASSQAPGSGNTIYF.

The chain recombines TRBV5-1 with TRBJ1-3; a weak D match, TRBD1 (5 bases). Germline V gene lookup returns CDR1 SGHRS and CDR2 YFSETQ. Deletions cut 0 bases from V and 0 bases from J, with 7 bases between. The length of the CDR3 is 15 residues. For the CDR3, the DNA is TGCGCCAGCAGCTTGGGGGGGGTCTCTGGAAACACCATATATTTT. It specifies CASSLGGVSGNTIYF.

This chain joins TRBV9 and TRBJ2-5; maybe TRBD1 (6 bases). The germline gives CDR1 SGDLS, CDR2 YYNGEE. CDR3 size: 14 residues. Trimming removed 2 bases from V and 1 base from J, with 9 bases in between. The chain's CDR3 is CASSVTGIQETQYF. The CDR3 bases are TGTGCCAGCAGCGTTACAGGGATCCAAGAGACCCAGTACTTC.

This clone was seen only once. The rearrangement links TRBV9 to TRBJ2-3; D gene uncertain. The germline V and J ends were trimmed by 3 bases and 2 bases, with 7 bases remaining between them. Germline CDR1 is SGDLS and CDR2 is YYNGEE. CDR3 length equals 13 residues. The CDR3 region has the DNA TGTGCCAGCAGCGGTCAACTCACAGATACGCAGTATTTT. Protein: CASSGQLTDTQYF.

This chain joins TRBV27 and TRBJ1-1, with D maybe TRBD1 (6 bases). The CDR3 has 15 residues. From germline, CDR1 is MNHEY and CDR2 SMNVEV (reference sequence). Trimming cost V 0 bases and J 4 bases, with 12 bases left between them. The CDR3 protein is CASSLSPTGTTEAFF. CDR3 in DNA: TGTGCCAGCAGTTTATCCCCAACAGGGACCACTGAAGCTTTCTTT.

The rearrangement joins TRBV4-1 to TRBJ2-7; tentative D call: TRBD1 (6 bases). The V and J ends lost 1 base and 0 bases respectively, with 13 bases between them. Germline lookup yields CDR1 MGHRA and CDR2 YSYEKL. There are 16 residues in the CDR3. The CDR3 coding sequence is TGCGCCAGCAGCCAAGGGCTACAGGGATTCTCCTACGAGCAGTACTTC. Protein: CASSQGLQGFSYEQYF.

CDR3 DNA sequence: TGTGCCATCAGTGGCGAGAACTATGGCTACACCTTC. Protein product: CAISGENYGYTF. The V call is TRBV10-3, the J call TRBJ1-2; no definite D call. This CDR3 comprises 12 residues. The V end lost 4 bases, the J end lost 2 bases, and 5 bases lay between the germline ends. CDR1 and CDR2 from the germline V gene are ENHRY and SYGVKD.

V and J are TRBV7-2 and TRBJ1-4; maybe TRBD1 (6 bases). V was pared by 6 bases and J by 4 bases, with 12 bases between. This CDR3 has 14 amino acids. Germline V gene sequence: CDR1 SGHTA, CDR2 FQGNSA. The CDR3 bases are TGTGCCAGCAGTCTCGGACAGAATAATGAAAAACTGTTTTTT. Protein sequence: CASSLGQNNEKLFF.

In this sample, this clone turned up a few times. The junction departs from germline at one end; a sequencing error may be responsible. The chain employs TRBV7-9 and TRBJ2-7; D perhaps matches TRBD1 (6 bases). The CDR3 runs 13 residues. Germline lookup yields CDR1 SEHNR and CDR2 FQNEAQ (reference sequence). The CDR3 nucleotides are TGTTCCAGCGACCGGGACACCTCCTACGAGCAGTACTTC. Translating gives CSSDRDTSYEQYF.

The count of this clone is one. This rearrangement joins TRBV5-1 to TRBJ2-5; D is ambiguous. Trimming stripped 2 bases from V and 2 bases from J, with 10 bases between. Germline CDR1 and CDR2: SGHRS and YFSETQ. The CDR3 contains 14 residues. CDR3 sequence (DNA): TGCGCCAGCAGCTTCGGGTTTGTTCAAGAGACCCAGTACTTC. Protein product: CASSFGFVQETQYF.

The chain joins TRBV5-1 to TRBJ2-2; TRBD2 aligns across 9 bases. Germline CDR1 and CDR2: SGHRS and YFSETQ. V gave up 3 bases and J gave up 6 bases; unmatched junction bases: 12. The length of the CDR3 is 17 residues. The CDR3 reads CASSYRIGSGSPGELFF. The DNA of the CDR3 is TGCGCCAGCAGCTACCGGATAGGTAGCGGGAGTCCCGGGGAGCTGTTTTTT.

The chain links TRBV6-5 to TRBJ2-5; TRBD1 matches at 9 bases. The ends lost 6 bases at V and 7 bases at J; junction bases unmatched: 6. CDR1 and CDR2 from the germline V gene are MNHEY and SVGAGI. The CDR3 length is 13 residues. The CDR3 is CASSSVTGGTQYF. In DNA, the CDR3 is TGTGCCAGCAGCTCCGTGACAGGGGGGACCCAGTACTTC.